The 30 T cell receptor beta chains below all came from one sample that was sequenced in a study of radiation and T cells in renal cell carcinoma. Time point reported: blood 4 weeks post-SBRT, at nephrectomy. The treatment here: 15 Gy SBRT to primary tumor, nephrectomy 4 weeks later. TCRdb's table, derived via immunoSEQ multiplex PCR, lists solely in-frame clones and lacks some. The sample includes under 200,000 clones, 88% of them seen just once. The specimen comprised blood, sampled from a patient whose treatment included radiotherapy and nephrectomy. These receptor sequences come from a woman between 50 and 59 years old with renal cell carcinoma.

J is TRBJ2-7 and V is TRBV11-2, with D possibly TRBD2 on 5 matching bases. Germline V CDR1 and CDR2: SGHAT, FQNNGV. V lost 2 bases to trimming and J lost 6 bases, with 17 bases between them. The length of the CDR3 is 15 residues. The CDR3 DNA reads as TGTGCCAGCAGCTTAAGGCTAGCTAAATCTTCCGAGCAGTACTTC. Encoded protein: CASSLRLAKSSEQYF. The full variable domain, in which reference TRBV11-2 and TRBJ2-7 provide the parts outside the CDR3, is EAGVAQSPRYKIIEKRQSVAFWCNPISGHATLYWYQQILGQGPKLLIQFQNNGVVDDSQLPKDRFSAERLKGVDSTLKIQPAKLEDSAVYLCASSLRLAKSSEQYFGPGTRLTVT.

The V call is TRBV4-2, the J call TRBJ1-1, with D possibly matching TRBD1 (5 bases). CDR1 LGHNA and CDR2 YNFKEQ come from the germline V gene. The CDR3 has 14 residues. Trimming removed 4 bases at V and 0 bases at J, with 9 bases between. The CDR3 is CASSRGAMNTEAFF. In DNA, the CDR3 is TGTGCCAGCAGCCGGGGCGCTATGAACACTGAAGCTTTCTTT.

The CDR3 coding sequence is TGTGCCAGCAGCGTAGTGGGGGACAGCTATAGCAATCAGCCCCAGCATTTT. Protein sequence: CASSVVGDSYSNQPQHF. This rearrangement joins TRBV9 to TRBJ1-5, with 7 bases identical to TRBD1. After removal of 0 bases from V and 0 bases from J, the junction contained 6 bases not matched to a gene. The CDR3 contains 17 residues. Germline CDR1 SGDLS, CDR2 YYNGEE.

The chain carries TRBV18 and TRBJ2-7, with TRBD1 as a possible D gene (5 bases). V was cut by 3 bases and J by 4 bases, with 19 bases left in between. The CDR3 length is 16 residues. Germline CDR1 KGHSH, CDR2 LQKENI. CDR3 residues: CASSPQLGLGSYEQYF. CDR3 bases: TGTGCCAGCTCACCCCAGTTGGGGCTAGGATCGTACGAGCAGTACTTC.

The rearrangement joins TRBV6-5 to TRBJ2-6, with unresolved D. CDR3 size: 14 residues. V was cut by 7 bases and J by 1 base, with 8 bases left in between. Germline-derived CDR1 and CDR2 are MNHEY and SVGAGI. CDR3 residues: CASTEISGANVLTF. The CDR3 region has the DNA TGTGCCAGCACTGAGATTTCTGGGGCCAACGTCCTGACTTTC.

Points on this clone: A read error may produce the germline difference seen at one junction end. V gene TRBV2 combines with J gene TRBJ1-6; D remains ambiguous. The CDR3 contains 17 residues. The germline V gene has CDR1 SNHLY and CDR2 FYNNEI. The CDR3: CASNEDTRGEWNSPLHF. In DNA, the CDR3 is TGTGCCAGCAATGAAGACACCCGGGGTGAATGGAATTCACCCCTCCACTTT.

This chain uses TRBV10-3 with TRBJ1-2; tentative D call: TRBD1 (5 bases). Germline V gene data show CDR1 as ENHRY and CDR2 as SYGVKD. The V and J ends lost 0 bases and 11 bases respectively, with 13 bases between them. The CDR3 is 13 amino acids. CDR3 sequence: CAISESGRDQYTF. For the CDR3, the DNA is TGTGCCATCAGTGAGTCGGGAAGGGACCAATACACCTTC.

This clone was seen only once. The chain carries TRBV30 and TRBJ1-1; D remains ambiguous. V was cut by 0 bases and J by 5 bases, with 10 bases left in between. Germline V gives CDR1 GTSNPN, CDR2 SVGIG (reference sequence). The length of the CDR3 is 13 residues. CDR3 amino acids: CAWSVQPATEAFF. The CDR3 nucleotides read TGTGCCTGGAGTGTACAACCGGCGACTGAAGCTTTCTTT.

This chain joins TRBV11-2 and TRBJ2-3, with 13 nucleotides matching TRBD2. Germline V CDR1 and CDR2: SGHAT, FQNNGV. This CDR3 spans 16 amino acids. The ends lost 3 bases at V and 6 bases at J; junction bases unmatched: 6. CDR3 loop: CASSFTSGGAQDTQYF. The CDR3 nucleotides read TGTGCCAGCAGCTTTACTAGCGGGGGGGCGCAGGATACGCAGTATTTT.

The chain links TRBV6-4 to TRBJ1-5, with D unresolved. Germline V gene sequence: CDR1 MRHNA, CDR2 SNTAGT. There are 14 residues in the CDR3. V shed 3 bases and J shed 5 bases, with 11 bases lying between them. Here the CDR3 reads CASSEEYPDQPQHF. The CDR3 DNA reads as TGTGCCAGCAGTGAAGAGTACCCGGATCAGCCCCAGCATTTT.

This clone was detected once. The V and J genes are TRBV5-5 and TRBJ1-2; 7 bases fit TRBD1. Germline trimming cut 4 bases from V and 7 bases from J; bases unmatched to any gene: 7. Per the germline V gene, CDR1 is SGHKS and CDR2 is YYEKEE (reference sequence). The CDR3 contains 13 residues. This CDR3 reads CASSLTGTGGYTF. DNA for the CDR3: TGTGCCAGCAGCCTGACAGGGACGGGTGGCTACACCTTC.

This chain uses TRBV7-2 with TRBJ1-6; 9 nucleotides line up with TRBD1. Germline CDR1 reads SGHTA; CDR2 reads FQGNSA. The CDR3 runs 15 residues. The trim removed 5 bases at V and 7 bases at J, leaving 6 bases unmatched. CDR3 in DNA: TGTGCCAGCAGCATAGGGACAGGGACGAATTCACCCCTCCACTTT. The encoded protein is CASSIGTGTNSPLHF.

This chain uses TRBV4-1 with TRBJ2-7; 10 bases agree with TRBD2. J gave up 3 bases and V 0 bases, and 5 bases lay outside the gene matches. The CDR3 runs 16 residues. Germline CDR1 MGHRA, CDR2 YSYEKL. Here the CDR3 DNA reads TGCGCCAGCAGCCAAGATCTAGCGGGGGCCTACTACGAGCAGTACTTC. Translated, it gives CASSQDLAGAYYEQYF.

The V and J genes are TRBV7-2 and TRBJ1-3; D remains unclear. This CDR3 comprises 14 residues. Trimming removed 5 bases from V and 2 bases from J, with 10 bases in between. Germline CDR1 and CDR2: SGHTA and FQGNSA. The DNA for the CDR3 is TGTGCCAGCAGCGAACTGGTGACTGGAAACACCATATATTTT. Translation: CASSELVTGNTIYF.

V gene TRBV9 combines with J gene TRBJ1-6; TRBD1 matches at 7 bases. CDR1 and CDR2 (germline): SGDLS, YYNGEE. The trim removed 3 bases at V and 3 bases at J, leaving 3 bases unmatched. The CDR3 has 15 amino acids. CDR3 nucleotides: TGTGCCAGCAGCGCCAGACAGGGCTATAATTCACCCCTCCACTTT. Amino acids: CASSARQGYNSPLHF.

Worth noting for this clone: At one end, the junction sequence differs from germline, possibly due to a read error. The chain combines TRBV7-9 with TRBJ1-4; a possible D gene is TRBD1 (6 bases). The CDR3 spans 16 residues. Germline loops: CDR1 SEHNR, CDR2 FQNEAQ (reference sequence). CDR3 sequence: CASSLDGGGPNEKLFF. The CDR3 coding sequence is TGTGCCAGCAGTTTAGACGGAGGGGGTCCTAATGAAAAACTGTTTTTT.

Only a few counts were recorded for this clone. The J gene is TRBJ1-2, the V gene TRBV5-5; the D is unclear. This CDR3 is 16 amino acids long. Trimming pared 5 bases from V and 5 bases from J, leaving 22 bases between. Germline loops: CDR1 SGHKS, CDR2 YYEKEE (reference sequence). DNA of the CDR3: TGTGCCAGCAGACCCCCCGCAACTCGACGACAATATGGCTACACCTTC. Protein sequence: CASRPPATRRQYGYTF.

The gene calls are TRBV9 and TRBJ2-5; possible D gene TRBD2, 5 bases. The CDR3 extends over 13 amino acids. In germline, CDR1 is SGDLS, CDR2 YYNGEE. V lost 2 bases to trimming and J lost 4 bases, with 9 bases between them. The CDR3 bases are TGTGCCAGCAGCGTGCTAGCCGGAGAGACCCAGTACTTC. It encodes CASSVLAGETQYF.

The chain employs TRBV19 and TRBJ2-7, with D maybe TRBD1 (6 bases). Germline assignment: CDR1 LNHDA and CDR2 SQIVND (reference sequence). V was clipped by 4 bases and J by 3 bases, with 10 bases between them. CDR3 length: 13 amino acids. The CDR3 nucleotides are TGTGCCAGTAGTACCACAGGGCACTACGAGCAGTACTTC. This gives the protein CASSTTGHYEQYF.

V gene TRBV7-9 combines with J gene TRBJ2-1; D is possibly TRBD2 (6 bases). The CDR3 loop spans 14 amino acids. Deletions cut 3 bases from V and 0 bases from J, with 6 bases between. Germline V lookup: CDR1 SEHNR, CDR2 FQNEAQ (reference sequence). The CDR3 spells CASSLGGSYNEQFF. The CDR3 DNA follows: TGTGCCAGCAGCTTGGGAGGCTCCTACAATGAGCAGTTCTTC. The whole variable domain, filled in from reference TRBV7-9 and TRBJ2-1, reads DTGVSQNPRHKITKRGQNVTFRCDPISEHNRLYWYRQTLGQGPEFLTYFQNEAQLEKSRLLSDRFSAERPKGSFSTLEIQRTEQGDSAMYLCASSLGGSYNEQFFGPGTRLTVL.

The DNA of the CDR3 is TGCGCCAGCAGCTTAGTCGGGGGGCGCCGCACTGAAGCTTTCTTT. The encoded protein is CASSLVGGRRTEAFF. The chain has TRBV5-1 and TRBJ1-1, with D possibly matching TRBD1 (6 bases). Trimming left V 2 bases short and J 4 bases short, with 15 bases between. CDR1 is SGHRS, CDR2 YFSETQ, per germline. The CDR3 spans 15 residues.

Details on this clone: Other DNA sequences within the sample encode an identical CDR3. The chain has TRBV9 and TRBJ1-5, with D possibly matching TRBD1 (6 bases). V dropped 0 bases and J dropped 2 bases, with 6 bases sitting between them. Germline V gives CDR1 SGDLS, CDR2 YYNGEE. The CDR3 has 14 amino acids. In DNA form, the CDR3 reads TGTGCCAGCAGCGTAGAGGGGGGCAATCAGCCCCAGCATTTT. This translates into CASSVEGGNQPQHF.

This clone is a singleton in its sample. The chain couples TRBV7-3 to TRBJ2-2; D may be TRBD2 (6 bases). The ends were cut back, 7 bases at V and 6 bases at J, with 15 bases in the middle. Germline V gene lookup returns CDR1 SGHTA and CDR2 FQGTGA. CDR3 size: 14 residues. The CDR3 bases are TGTGCCAGCACCCCTTGGGCGGGGCCCGGGGAGCTGTTTTTT. As protein: CASTPWAGPGELFF.

The V and J genes are TRBV6-5 and TRBJ2-7; 9 bases align to TRBD1. The CDR3 is 14 amino acids. Germline V gives CDR1 MNHEY, CDR2 SVGAGI. Trimming cost V 6 bases and J 4 bases; bases outside gene matches: 7. In DNA, the CDR3 is TGTGCCAGCAGGGAAGACAGGGGGTCTTACGAGCAGTACTTC. Amino acids: CASREDRGSYEQYF.

The chain couples TRBV4-2 to TRBJ2-3; tentatively, D is TRBD1 or TRBD2 (5 bases each). The V end lost 0 bases, the J end lost 2 bases, and 21 bases lay between the germline ends. Germline CDR1 LGHNA, CDR2 YNFKEQ. CDR3 size: 19 residues. The CDR3 region has the DNA TGTGCCAGCAGCCAAGAAGGGGTACGGGGAGCTTTCCACACAGATACGCAGTATTTT. Translated: CASSQEGVRGAFHTDTQYF.

The gene calls are TRBV4-1 and TRBJ2-1, with D possibly being TRBD2 (5 bases). This CDR3 has 16 residues. The V end lost 0 bases, the J end lost 0 bases, and 9 bases lay between the germline ends. Germline V CDR1 and CDR2: MGHRA, YSYEKL. For the CDR3, the DNA is TGCGCCAGCAGCCAAGATCCAGCGGACTCCTACAATGAGCAGTTCTTC. Translation: CASSQDPADSYNEQFF.

The V and J genes are TRBV29-1 and TRBJ1-3; the D gene is possibly TRBD1 (5 bases). The CDR3 has 16 residues. Trimming shortened V by 1 base and J by 4 bases, and 17 bases separated the two germline ends. CDR1 and CDR2 (germline): SQVTM, ANQGSEA. In DNA form, the CDR3 reads TGCAGCGTTGAAGTTTGGGGCGCTGGAGCAGGAAACACCATATATTTT. Translation: CSVEVWGAGAGNTIYF. The whole variable domain, remainder taken from reference TRBV29-1 and TRBJ1-3, is SAVISQKPSRDICQRGTSLTIQCQVDSQVTMMFWYRQQPGQSLTLIATANQGSEATYESGFVIDKFPISRPNLTFSTLTVSNMSPEDSSIYLCSVEVWGAGAGNTIYFGEGSWLTVV.

The chain recombines TRBV30 with TRBJ1-6; D unresolved. Trimming pared 3 bases from V and 9 bases from J, leaving 15 bases between. CDR3 length: 14 amino acids. Germline assignment: CDR1 GTSNPN and CDR2 SVGIG (reference sequence). The CDR3 loop is CAWSPTRGTSPLHF. CDR3 bases: TGTGCCTGGAGCCCCACGCGGGGTACTTCACCCCTCCACTTT.

The chain is built from TRBV9 and TRBJ2-7; D is possibly TRBD1 (5 bases). CDR3 length equals 14 residues. The germline CDR1 and CDR2 sequences are SGDLS and YYNGEE. With 0 bases removed from V and 7 bases from J, the gap between germline ends came to 14 bases. DNA of the CDR3: TGTGCCAGCAGCGTAGAGGACATCCCCGGGGAGCAGTACTTC. It yields the protein CASSVEDIPGEQYF. Drawing the rest from reference TRBV9 and TRBJ2-7, the complete variable domain is DSGVTQTPKHLITATGQRVTLRCSPRSGDLSVYWYQQSLDQGLQFLIQYYNGEERAKGNILERFSAQQFPDLHSELNLSSLELGDSALYFCASSVEDIPGEQYFGPGTRLTVT.

This chain uses TRBV7-9 with TRBJ1-1, with 7 bases fitting TRBD1. Germline loops: CDR1 SEHNR, CDR2 FQNEAQ (reference sequence). V lost 1 base, J lost 5 bases, and 7 bases stayed unmatched. CDR3 length: 15 residues. The CDR3 sequence is CASSLVSGGRTEAFF. Written as DNA, the CDR3 is TGTGCCAGCAGCTTAGTCTCAGGGGGGCGAACTGAAGCTTTCTTT.